Described below is a single T cell receptor (beta chain) sequence and its context. Its antigen is still unknown. This sample stems from a study of cytomegalovirus exposure and HLA in healthy donors. Findings and limits, study-wide: In an earlier analysis, about 90% or about 30%: the productive usage of most TCR beta V segments. What a later analysis showed was that several of the most significant clusters appeared linked to common viral pathogens. The study dropped some indistinguishable V segments, TRBV6-2 and TRBV6-3 among them.

Both 60 Vbeta primers and 13 Jbeta primers went into the PCR. The repertoire was sequenced with immunoSEQ multiplex PCR; TCRdb's copy has only in-frame clones and lacks some. The table has fewer than 150,000 clones, about 80% seen once. The CDR3 has 15 amino acids. Germline V gene lookup returns CDR1 SGHAT and CDR2 FQNNGV. V shed 5 bases, J shed 3 bases, and the junction held 8 bases outside the gene matches. The sample was PBMCs. The source of this sequence is a man aged 30 to 39 in good health and CMV-seronegative. V and J are TRBV11-2 and TRBJ1-2, with 8 bases identical to TRBD1. The chain's CDR3 is CASSRSGQGHYGYTF. CDR3 in DNA: TGTGCCAGCAGCCGATCTGGACAGGGACACTATGGCTACACCTTC. Full variable domain (rest looked up from reference TRBV11-2 and TRBJ1-2): EAGVAQSPRYKIIEKRQSVAFWCNPISGHATLYWYQQILGQGPKLLIQFQNNGVVDDSQLPKDRFSAERLKGVDSTLKIQPAKLEDSAVYLCASSRSGQGHYGYTFGSGTRLTVV.